This T cell receptor beta chain originates from a study of CD8 T cells in ankylosing spondylitis. This clonotype was observed a few times. Its antigen remains unknown. Quantitative 5'-RACE with molecular barcodes generated TCR beta libraries. TCRdb re-derived calls from the 5' RACE reads in MiXCR, one entry per CDR3 protein. The profile covers more than 250,000 distinct CDR3 sequences, with 8% appearing a single time and just over 14% taken by the ten largest. The CDR3 length is 13 residues. CDR1 SQVTM and CDR2 ANQGSEA come from the germline V gene. The ends were cut back, 7 bases at V and 4 bases at J, with 15 bases in the middle. Notes on the study in general: Seemingly characteristic of ankylosing spondylitis blood was a TCR beta motif consisting of about 8 highly homologous variants. Researchers reportedly found disease-linked clones significantly enriched in matched ankylosing spondylitis synovial fluid. The disease-linked clones had a CD8+ phenotype and low blood frequencies.

The chain uses TRBV29-1 and TRBJ2-3; D is possibly TRBD1 or TRBD2 (5 bases each). The TCR was taken from a male donor with ankylosing spondylitis. The specimen sequenced was blood, either unsorted or a sorted T cell fraction (not recorded which). The CDR3 DNA reads as TGCAGCGCCGGGACGGTTCCACCAGATACGCAGTATTTT. The encoded protein is CSAGTVPPDTQYF.